Below are 27 T cell receptor beta chains sequenced from a single sample in a study of T cell repertoires in cytomegalovirus infection. The antigens these receptors bind are not known. One entry per CDR3 protein results from TCRdb running MiXCR on the reads. The sample shows about 68,000 distinct CDR3 sequences, 22% of them seen only once. The sample consisted of PBMCs, sequenced either directly or after in vitro stimulation (not recorded which). The receptor source for this set is a human donor in good health (CMV status not recorded). Some clones in this sample may be carry-over from other donors' samples.

This clonotype occurred many times. The chain has TRBV7-9 and TRBJ2-1; tentative D call: TRBD2 (5 bases). Germline lookup yields CDR1 SEHNR and CDR2 FQNEAQ (reference sequence). This CDR3 has 16 amino acids. The V end was cut by 2 bases, the J end by 6 bases, with 17 bases between. CDR3 region: CASSLIPSLVTNEQFF. The CDR3 bases are TGTGCCAGCAGCTTAATTCCTAGCCTCGTAACCAATGAGCAGTTCTTC.

This clonotype was observed a handful of times. The genes are TRBV11-2 and TRBJ2-1, with D tentatively TRBD2 (6 bases). There are 15 residues in the CDR3. V lost 3 bases, J lost 0 bases, and 9 bases lay in between. CDR1 is SGHAT and CDR2 is FQNNGV in the germline V gene. CDR3 amino acids: CASSFLGSSYNEQFF. As DNA, the CDR3 is TGTGCCAGCAGCTTTCTCGGGAGCTCCTACAATGAGCAGTTCTTC.

The table lists this clonotype with a few counts. The chain combines TRBV12-5 with TRBJ2-1; tentative D call: TRBD1 (5 bases). The length of the CDR3 is 16 residues. The ends were cut back, 0 bases at V and 4 bases at J, with 13 bases in the middle. Germline assignment: CDR1 LGHNT and CDR2 FRNRAP. The DNA for the CDR3 is TGTGCTAGTGGTTTGGTACTCAGCAGGGAATACAATGAGCAGTTCTTC. Protein sequence: CASGLVLSREYNEQFF.

This clonotype is medium-sized. The genes are TRBV12-3 or TRBV12-4 and TRBJ2-1; tentative D call: TRBD1 (5 bases). This CDR3 is built from 14 residues. Trimming took off 7 bases at V and 9 bases at J, with 19 bases between the two ends. The CDR3: CASNRLKGDSEQFF. DNA for the CDR3: TGTGCCAGCAACAGACTCAAGGGTGACAGTGAGCAGTTCTTC.

This rearrangement joins TRBV6-5 to TRBJ1-6; D may be TRBD1 (6 bases). V lost 0 bases to trimming and J lost 10 bases, with 10 bases between them. Germline V gene data show CDR1 as MNHEY and CDR2 as SVGAGI. The CDR3 has 14 residues. CDR3 amino acids: CASSYSPRGSPLHF. DNA for the CDR3: TGTGCCAGCAGTTACTCGCCCAGGGGATCACCCCTCCACTTT.

This clonotype was recorded many times. The CDR3, as DNA: TGTGCCATCAGTGAGTCGACAGAAAAACTGTTTTTT. It codes for CAISESTEKLFF. The chain couples TRBV10-3 to TRBJ1-4; D unresolved. This CDR3 comprises 12 residues. V dropped 0 bases and J dropped 8 bases, with 4 bases sitting between them. CDR1 is ENHRY, CDR2 SYGVKD, per germline.

J is TRBJ2-1 and V is TRBV5-4, with 8 bases aligning to TRBD1. The V segment lost 0 bases and the J segment 4 bases; nucleotides outside the gene matches: 3. The CDR3 contains 15 residues. Germline V lookup: CDR1 SGHNT, CDR2 YYREEE (reference sequence). CDR3 nucleotides: TGTGCCAGCAGCTTGGGGACAGGGCGATACAATGAGCAGTTCTTC. This translates into CASSLGTGRYNEQFF.

This clonotype was detected a few times. The chain combines TRBV24-1 with TRBJ2-6; D might be TRBD1 or TRBD2, each matching 5 bases. The V gene lost 2 bases and the J gene lost 4 bases, with 14 bases spanning the gap. CDR3 length: 17 residues. CDR1 KGHDR and CDR2 SFDVKD come from the germline V gene. The CDR3 sequence is CATSDSLGTVGANVLTF. Here the CDR3 DNA reads TGTGCCACCAGTGATTCCCTCGGGACCGTAGGGGCCAACGTCCTGACTTTC.

The chain carries TRBV4-1 and TRBJ1-5; 7 bases map to TRBD1. V shed 0 bases and J 7 bases; nucleotides not matched to a gene: 6. Germline CDR1 MGHRA, CDR2 YSYEKL. The CDR3 runs to 15 residues. The CDR3 here is CASSQETGLGQPQHF. The CDR3 DNA follows: TGCGCCAGCAGCCAAGAGACAGGGTTAGGACAGCCCCAGCATTTT.

This clonotype was observed a handful of times. The rearrangement joins TRBV27 to TRBJ2-3; 10 bases are a match to TRBD2. V was pared by 5 bases and J by 2 bases, with 7 bases of the junction left unmatched. CDR3 length equals 16 residues. CDR1 MNHEY and CDR2 SMNVEV come from the germline V gene (reference sequence). The CDR3 DNA is TGTGCCAGCAGTCCCAGACTAGCGGGTAACACAGATACGCAGTATTTT. Protein: CASSPRLAGNTDTQYF.

This clonotype was counted many times. The J gene is TRBJ2-5, the V gene TRBV7-2, with D hard to call. CDR1 is SGHTA and CDR2 is FQGNSA in the germline V gene. The CDR3 contains 13 residues. V lost 5 bases and J lost 3, with 10 bases in between. The CDR3 spells CASSPSREETQYF. The CDR3 bases are TGTGCCAGCAGCCCCTCAAGGGAAGAGACCCAGTACTTC.

V usage is TRBV6-2 or TRBV6-3 and J usage is TRBJ2-3; tentative D call: TRBD2 (5 bases). This CDR3 has 14 residues. V was trimmed by 1 base and J by 3 bases, leaving 8 bases between them. Germline V gives CDR1 MNHEY, CDR2 SVGEGT. DNA for the CDR3: TGTGCCAGCAGTTACTTAGCGTCGACAGATACGCAGTATTTT. Its translation is CASSYLASTDTQYF.

The rearrangement links TRBV6-5 to TRBJ1-1; no definite D call. Trimming removed 5 bases from V and 7 bases from J, with 11 bases in between. The CDR3 spans 12 residues. Germline CDR1 MNHEY, CDR2 SVGAGI. This CDR3 reads CASSPSGGEAFF. CDR3 bases: TGTGCCAGCAGTCCCTCGGGTGGTGAAGCTTTCTTT.

This clonotype was detected a few times. This chain connects TRBV27 to TRBJ2-7, with 8 bases identical to TRBD2. V dropped 6 bases and J dropped 9; count of bases not matched to a gene: 7. The germline V gene has CDR1 MNHEY and CDR2 SMNVEV (reference sequence). This CDR3 region has 12 residues. The CDR3 region is CASSHQSGRQYF. CDR3 in DNA: TGTGCCAGCAGCCATCAGAGCGGGAGGCAGTACTTC.

This clonotype has only a few counts. This chain links TRBV7-9 with TRBJ1-4, with no clear D. Germline V gene lookup returns CDR1 SEHNR and CDR2 FQNEAQ (reference sequence). The CDR3 is made up of 14 amino acids. V was shortened by 2 bases and J by 0 bases, with 4 bases between the two germline ends. The chain's CDR3 is CASSLRATNEKLFF. Written as DNA, the CDR3 is TGTGCCAGCAGCTTAAGGGCAACTAATGAAAAACTGTTTTTT.

The chain employs TRBV3-1 and TRBJ2-2; D gene unclear. Germline CDR1 reads LGHDT; CDR2 reads YNNKEL (reference sequence). The CDR3 is made up of 13 amino acids. V shed 1 base and J shed 9 bases, with 9 bases lying between them. This CDR3 is CASSQAPPWELFF. The CDR3 DNA reads as TGTGCCAGCAGCCAAGCTCCTCCGTGGGAGCTGTTTTTT.

The chain uses TRBV14 and TRBJ2-3, with 14 bases that match TRBD2. The V and J ends lost 2 bases and 1 base, in that order; junction bases with no gene match: 8. Germline CDR1 and CDR2: SGHDN and FVKESK. CDR3 length equals 19 residues. This chain's CDR3 is CASSQSGTSGSEGTDTQYF. Here the CDR3 DNA reads TGTGCCAGCAGCCAATCCGGGACTAGCGGGAGCGAGGGCACAGATACGCAGTATTTT.

The rearrangement joins TRBV27 to TRBJ1-6; D might be TRBD1 (5 bases). Germline V CDR1 and CDR2: MNHEY, SMNVEV (reference sequence). This CDR3 is built from 16 residues. V lost 4 bases and J 8 bases, leaving 18 bases between the germline ends. The CDR3 region has the DNA TGTGCCAGCAGTTCAAGGTCGCGGCTAGGGGATTCACCCCTCCACTTT. It translates to CASSSRSRLGDSPLHF.

V usage is TRBV29-1 and J usage is TRBJ1-1; D is uncertain. V lost 4 bases and J lost 0, with 9 bases in between. From germline, CDR1 is SQVTM and CDR2 ANQGSEA. The CDR3 is 13 residues long. In DNA, the CDR3 is TGCAGCGTTGTTTCCCCCATGAACACTGAAGCTTTCTTT. Its translation: CSVVSPMNTEAFF. The full variable domain, its missing parts supplied by reference TRBV29-1 and TRBJ1-1, is SAVISQKPSRDICQRGTSLTIQCQVDSQVTMMFWYRQQPGQSLTLIATANQGSEATYESGFVIDKFPISRPNLTFSTLTVSNMSPEDSSIYLCSVVSPMNTEAFFGQGTRLTVV.

The chain recombines TRBV7-2 with TRBJ1-1; D not resolved. In germline, CDR1 is SGHTA, CDR2 FQGNSA. Between the trimmed V and J ends, which lost 2 bases and 0 bases, there was a span of 13 bases. This CDR3 contains 16 residues. CDR3: CASSLSLVGVNTEAFF. The CDR3 bases are TGTGCCAGCAGCTTATCCCTGGTCGGTGTGAACACTGAAGCTTTCTTT.

This rearrangement joins TRBV28 to TRBJ1-2; maybe TRBD1 (5 bases). The CDR3 is made up of 12 amino acids. V was trimmed by 6 bases and J by 7 bases, leaving 12 bases between them. The germline V gene encodes CDR1 MDHEN and CDR2 SYDVKM. CDR3 nucleotides: TGTGCCAGCAGGGTGAGGGGCGGTGGCTACACCTTC. Protein product: CASRVRGGGYTF.

This clonotype turned up a few times. The V call is TRBV29-1, the J call TRBJ1-1; D gene uncertain. The CDR3 runs 12 residues. The V gene's germline CDR1 is SQVTM and CDR2 ANQGSEA. V lost 5 bases to trimming and J lost 5 bases, with 12 bases between them. CDR3 sequence (DNA): TGCAGCGTTAGTCCTGGAAGGACTGAAGCTTTCTTT. Its protein is CSVSPGRTEAFF.

This chain links TRBV6-5 with TRBJ1-5, with D tentatively TRBD1 (6 bases). Per the germline V gene, CDR1 is MNHEY and CDR2 is SVGAGI. V was pared by 6 bases and J by 5 bases, with 17 bases between. CDR3 length: 15 residues. CDR3 DNA sequence: TGTGCCAGCAGCCGTTCGGGGGCGGGGGATCAGCCCCAGCATTTT. This codes for CASSRSGAGDQPQHF.

The chain couples TRBV7-3 to TRBJ1-1; the D gene is possibly TRBD1 (6 bases). CDR3 length equals 13 residues. Trimming stripped 5 bases from V and 5 bases from J, with 12 bases between. From germline, CDR1 is SGHTA and CDR2 FQGTGA. The chain's CDR3 is CASSVRGETEAFF. CDR3 in DNA: TGTGCCAGCAGCGTCAGGGGCGAGACTGAAGCTTTCTTT.

This clonotype was seen once. The J gene is TRBJ1-1, the V gene TRBV4-3, with D maybe TRBD1 (5 bases). The CDR3 length is 15 residues. Trimming removed 3 bases from V and 4 bases from J, with 15 bases in between. Germline V gene sequence: CDR1 LGHNA, CDR2 YSLEER. The CDR3 bases are TGCGCCAGCAGCCAGTTAAGCGGGGGGGGCACTGAAGCTTTCTTT. This gives the protein CASSQLSGGGTEAFF.

This clonotype came up many times. CDR3 DNA: TGTGCCAGCAGCTTCCGACAGGGGCAGTACTTC. The encoded protein is CASSFRQGQYF. The J gene is TRBJ2-7, the V gene TRBV7-2; 7 bases line up with TRBD1. Germline CDR1 is SGHTA and CDR2 is FQGNSA. This CDR3 has 11 amino acids. V lost 3 bases and J lost 9; bases outside the gene matches: 2.

Many counts were recorded for this clonotype. This chain uses TRBV6-1 with TRBJ2-5; the D is unclear. The CDR3 runs to 15 residues. CDR1 and CDR2 (germline): MNHNS, SASEGT. The V and J ends lost 4 bases and 4 bases respectively, with 16 bases between them. This chain's CDR3 is CASSGESWGSETQYF. CDR3 in DNA: TGTGCCAGCAGTGGTGAGAGTTGGGGTTCAGAGACCCAGTACTTC.